These T cell receptor beta chains were read from a single sample in a study of blood T cell repertoires in COVID-19. The data were produced by immunoSEQ multiplex PCR, yet TCRdb's version contains in-frame clones alone and is incomplete. The sample shows 85,000 to 90,000 clones, approximately 79% of them seen only once. Sequenced input: peripheral blood. The source is a woman older than 75 with active or convalescent COVID-19. The CDR3 runs from the conserved cysteine through the conserved F or W. D genes are given only for firm matches. Not all rows give a size; the values are once, few, many and, for expanded clones, a class.

j_gene: TRBJ2-2
v_gene: TRBV7-2
abundance: .
d_gene: TRBD2
CDR3aa: CASRGLAGNTGELFF
CDR3nt: TGTGCCAGCAGGGGACTAGCGGGGAACACCGGGGAGCTGTTTTTT

j_gene: TRBJ1-2
v_gene: TRBV5-4
abundance: .
d_gene: TRBD1
CDR3aa: CASSLEAGGCTF
CDR3nt: TGTGCCAGCAGCTTAGAGGCAGGGGGCTGCACCTTC

j_gene: TRBJ1-1
v_gene: TRBV7-2
abundance: once
d_gene: .
CDR3aa: CASSPPPLGTEAFF
CDR3nt: TGTGCCAGCAGCCCCCCTCCCCTCGGTACTGAAGCTTTCTTT

j_gene: TRBJ1-1
v_gene: TRBV9
abundance: .
d_gene: .
CDR3aa: CASSVETRNTEAFF
CDR3nt: TGTGCCAGCAGCGTAGAAACGAGGAACACTGAAGCTTTCTTT

j_gene: TRBJ2-1
v_gene: TRBV24-1
abundance: .
d_gene: .
CDR3aa: CATSDWDGSLNEQFF
CDR3nt: TGTGCCACCAGTGATTGGGACGGGAGTTTAAATGAGCAGTTCTTC

j_gene: TRBJ2-2
v_gene: TRBV19
abundance: .
d_gene: .
CDR3aa: CASSIFGDTGELFF
CDR3nt: TGTGCCAGTAGTATTTTTGGAGATACCGGGGAGCTGTTTTTT

j_gene: TRBJ1-4
v_gene: TRBV28
abundance: .
d_gene: .
CDR3aa: CASSRRNHNEKLFF
CDR3nt: TGTGCCAGCAGTCGGCGGAACCATAATGAAAAACTGTTTTTT

j_gene: TRBJ1-2
v_gene: TRBV4-3
abundance: .
d_gene: .
CDR3aa: CASSQNGQSSPYGYTF
CDR3nt: TGCGCCAGCAGCCAAAATGGACAGTCTTCACCCTATGGCTACACCTTC

j_gene: TRBJ1-4
v_gene: TRBV4-3
abundance: .
d_gene: .
CDR3aa: CASSQDGPGIGEKLFF
CDR3nt: TGCGCCAGCAGCCAAGACGGTCCAGGGATCGGGGAAAAACTGTTTTTT

j_gene: TRBJ2-5
v_gene: TRBV19
abundance: .
d_gene: .
CDR3aa: CASSTLQGRQETQYF
CDR3nt: TGTGCCAGTAGTACCTTACAGGGTCGGCAAGAGACCCAGTACTTC

j_gene: TRBJ1-3
v_gene: TRBV3-1/TRBV3-2
abundance: .
d_gene: .
CDR3aa: CASSQEGYGGASGNTIYF
CDR3nt: TGTGCCAGCAGCCAAGAGGGGTATGGGGGCGCTTCCGGAAACACCATATATTTT

j_gene: TRBJ2-5
v_gene: TRBV7-2
abundance: few
d_gene: .
CDR3aa: CASSLYGVWTTQYF
CDR3nt: TGTGCCAGCAGCTTATACGGGGTTTGGACTACCCAGTACTTC

j_gene: TRBJ2-1
v_gene: TRBV10-3
abundance: .
d_gene: TRBD1
CDR3aa: CASRQGDEQFF
CDR3nt: TGTGCCTCTCGACAGGGCGATGAGCAGTTCTTC

j_gene: TRBJ2-3
v_gene: TRBV5-1
abundance: .
d_gene: TRBD1
CDR3aa: CASRPGQGTDTQYF
CDR3nt: TGCGCCAGCAGACCGGGACAGGGCACAGATACGCAGTATTTT

j_gene: TRBJ2-3
v_gene: TRBV5-4
abundance: .
d_gene: .
CDR3aa: CASSLDYGSTDTQYF
CDR3nt: TGTGCCAGCAGCTTGGACTACGGTAGCACAGATACGCAGTATTTT

j_gene: TRBJ1-5
v_gene: TRBV19
abundance: .
d_gene: .
CDR3aa: CASARGGQYNQPQHF
CDR3nt: TGTGCCAGTGCGCGGGGCGGGCAGTACAATCAGCCCCAGCATTTT